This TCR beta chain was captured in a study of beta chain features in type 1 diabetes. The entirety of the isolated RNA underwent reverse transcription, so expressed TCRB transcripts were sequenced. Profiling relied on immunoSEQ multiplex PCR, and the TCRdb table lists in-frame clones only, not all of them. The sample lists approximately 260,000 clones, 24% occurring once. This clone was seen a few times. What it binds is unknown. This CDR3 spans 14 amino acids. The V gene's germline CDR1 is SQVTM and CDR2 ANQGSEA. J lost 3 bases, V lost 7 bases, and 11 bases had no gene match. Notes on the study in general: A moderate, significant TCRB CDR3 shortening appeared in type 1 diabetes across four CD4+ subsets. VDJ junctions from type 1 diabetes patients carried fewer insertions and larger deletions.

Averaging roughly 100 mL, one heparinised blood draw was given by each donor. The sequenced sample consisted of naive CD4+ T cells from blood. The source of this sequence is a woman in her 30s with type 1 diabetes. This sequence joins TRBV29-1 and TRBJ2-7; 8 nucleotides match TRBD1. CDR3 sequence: CSAATGTGLYEQYF. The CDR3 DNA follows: TGCAGCGCTGCTACCGGGACAGGTCTCTACGAGCAGTACTTC.